Sequencing of this TCR beta chain was carried out in a study of T cells after yellow fever vaccination. MiXCR was run by TCRdb on the 5' RACE reads, yielding one entry per CDR3 protein. There are 120,000 or so distinct CDR3 sequences in the sample; approximately 9% occur only once, and almost 40% lies in the top ten. This CDR3 contains 15 residues. In germline, CDR1 is SGHAT, CDR2 FQNNGV. The V gene lost 5 bases and the J gene lost 2 bases, with 16 bases spanning the gap. This clonotype was sampled from a man between 18 and 35 years old who received the YFV17D yellow fever vaccine. The V gene is TRBV11-2, the J gene TRBJ2-7; either TRBD1 or TRBD2 may supply D (5 bases each). The sequences come from CD8+ T cells sorted from PBMCs, collected on the day of the yellow fever booster vaccination. The CDR3 DNA reads as TGTGCCAGCAGCGGGACCCCCGGGCGACCCTACGAGCAGTACTTC. Amino acids: CASSGTPGRPYEQYF.